The present TCR beta chain was sequenced within a study of T cells in Graves' hyperthyroidism and ophthalmopathy. Points from the study as a whole: Within blood appeared most thyroid clonotypes that had expanded above 0.001. For ophthalmopathy, model prediction preceded onset by a median around six months.

Regions amplified from RNA transcripts were the TCR beta CDR3 regions. The HTBI set primed first-round TCR CDR3 RT-PCR. Each CDR3 protein is one row after TCRdb ran MiXCR on the multiplex PCR reads. The table includes around 520,000 distinct CDR3 sequences, 24% detected once. Germline CDR1 MNHEY, CDR2 SVGAGI. V lost 7 bases to trimming and J lost 0 bases, with 12 bases between them. CDR3 length equals 14 residues. This clonotype was picked up many times. Antigen unknown. Enrolled ophthalmopathy patients presented with a Clinical Activity Score of at least 3, a NOSPECS grade of at least 4, and disease duration under 3 months.

This receptor was obtained from a woman aged 25-40 years with Graves' ophthalmopathy. Sequenced material: blood. The V call is TRBV6-5, the J call TRBJ1-1; D call uncertain. CDR3: CASTPPGMNTEAFF. In nucleotides, the CDR3 is TGTGCCAGCACACCGCCGGGCATGAACACTGAAGCTTTCTTT.